These 20 T cell receptor beta chains came from one sample sequenced in a study of shared clonotypes between healthy human individuals. The table came from immunoSEQ multiplex PCR; TCRdb's copy has only in-frame clones and leaves some out. The sample consists of some 2.3 million clones, roughly 93% of them appearing once. The sequenced material came from naive CD4+ T cells from PBMCs. The sample's subset: CD45RA+ positively selected. Source of these receptors: a man between 18 and 35 years old in good health. Some clones in this sample may be carry-over from other donors' samples.

This clone was found once. J is TRBJ2-3 and V is TRBV25-1; the match to TRBD2 covers 11 bases. J was trimmed by 4 bases and V by 9 bases; bases with no gene match: 6. The germline V gene has CDR1 MGHDK and CDR2 SYGVNS. The CDR3 totals 14 residues. In DNA, the CDR3 is TGTGCCAGTACCACTAGCGGGAGCGCAGATACGCAGTATTTT. Amino acid sequence: CASTTSGSADTQYF.

This chain uses TRBV18 with TRBJ1-1; weak D call: TRBD1 (5 bases). Per germline, CDR1 KGHSH and CDR2 LQKENI. The V end lost 2 bases, the J end lost 6 bases, and 13 bases lay between the germline ends. The CDR3 length is 14 residues. CDR3 in DNA: TGTGCCAGCTCACCATGGCAGGGAGTGGCTGAAGCTTTCTTT. It specifies CASSPWQGVAEAFF.

This sequence joins TRBV10-3 and TRBJ2-1; 16 bases map to TRBD2. Per the germline V gene, CDR1 is ENHRY and CDR2 is SYGVKD. With 6 bases clipped from V and 3 bases from J, the junction kept 5 bases outside the gene matches. The CDR3 has 17 residues. The CDR3 nucleotides are TGTGCCATCAGGGCCGGGACTAGCGGGAGGGGCTACAATGAGCAGTTCTTC. Translating it yields CAIRAGTSGRGYNEQFF.

The V call is TRBV6-1, the J call TRBJ1-1, with D possibly being TRBD1 (6 bases). Germline CDR1 reads MNHNS; CDR2 reads SASEGT. The V and J ends lost 3 bases and 4 bases respectively, with 15 bases between them. This CDR3 spans 15 amino acids. In DNA form, the CDR3 reads TGTGCCAGCAGTGATATGACAGGCTGGGGCACTGAAGCTTTCTTT. Its translation: CASSDMTGWGTEAFF.

This sequence joins TRBV30 and TRBJ2-1; a weak D match, TRBD2 (6 bases). CDR3 length: 12 residues. The V gene's germline CDR1 is GTSNPN and CDR2 SVGIG (reference sequence). The chain's CDR3 is CVVWDLGDEQFF. CDR3 bases: TGTGTGGTTTGGGACTTGGGCGATGAGCAGTTCTTC. Drawing the rest from reference TRBV30 and TRBJ2-1, the complete variable domain is SQTIHQWPATLVQPVGSPLSLECTVEGTSNPNLYWYRQAAGRGLQLLFYSVGIGQISSEVPQNLSASRPQDRQFILSSKKLLLSDSGFYLCVVWDLGDEQFFGPGTRLTVL.

The chain couples TRBV28 to TRBJ1-2; D uncertain. CDR1 MDHEN and CDR2 SYDVKM come from the germline V gene. Trimming removed 6 bases at V and 8 bases at J, with 10 bases between. The CDR3 consists of 11 residues. The CDR3 nucleotides are TGTGCCAGCAGCCGATCTTTCGGCTACACCTTC. Its translation is CASSRSFGYTF.

The chain has TRBV4-2 and TRBJ1-2; D remains unclear. Germline CDR1 LGHNA, CDR2 YNFKEQ. V shed 1 base and J shed 8 bases, with 14 bases lying between them. CDR3 length: 14 residues. DNA for the CDR3: TGTGCCAGCAGCCAAGGGGCGGGTACGGGAGGCTACACCTTC. Amino acid sequence: CASSQGAGTGGYTF.

This chain connects TRBV6-1 to TRBJ2-1; weak D call: TRBD1 (5 bases). Trimming left V 2 bases short and J 6 bases short, with 11 bases between. The CDR3 runs 14 residues. Germline loops: CDR1 MNHNS, CDR2 SASEGT. For the CDR3, the DNA is TGTGCCAGCAGTGAACTGCAGGGCCCCAATGAGCAGTTCTTC. Translated, it gives CASSELQGPNEQFF.

V usage is TRBV7-9 and J usage is TRBJ2-3; D possibly matches TRBD1 or TRBD2 (7 bases each). This CDR3 contains 18 residues. V lost 5 bases and J 0 bases, leaving 21 bases between the germline ends. Germline CDR1 is SEHNR and CDR2 is FQNEAQ (reference sequence). The CDR3 sequence: CASSRTQGGTTSTDTQYF. Here the CDR3 DNA reads TGTGCCAGCAGCCGTACGCAGGGGGGGACGACTAGCACAGATACGCAGTATTTT.

Comments on this clone: Distinct nucleotide sequences in the sample also encode this CDR3. The V gene is TRBV9, the J gene TRBJ2-1; tentative D call: TRBD1 (6 bases). Germline V gene lookup returns CDR1 SGDLS and CDR2 YYNGEE. This CDR3 spans 15 amino acids. V lost 2 bases and J 0 bases, leaving 9 bases between the germline ends. The CDR3 nucleotides read TGTGCCAGCAGCGTCACAGGGTCCTCCTACAATGAGCAGTTCTTC. Protein product: CASSVTGSSYNEQFF.

The chain recombines TRBV30 with TRBJ2-7, with a possible D match to TRBD2 (5 bases). This CDR3 has 13 amino acids. Germline CDR1 GTSNPN, CDR2 SVGIG (reference sequence). The V and J ends lost 4 bases and 7 bases respectively, with 17 bases between them. The CDR3 nucleotides are TGTGCCTGGATCCCCCGCGGGCTGGGGGAGCAGTACTTC. It encodes CAWIPRGLGEQYF.

The chain links TRBV11-2 to TRBJ2-3; the D gene is possibly TRBD1 (5 bases). In germline, CDR1 is SGHAT, CDR2 FQNNGV. The CDR3 runs 15 residues. Between the trimmed V and J ends, which lost 0 bases and 1 base, there was a span of 8 bases. The CDR3 region is CASSLEGVGTDTQYF. The CDR3 nucleotides read TGTGCCAGCAGCTTAGAAGGGGTAGGCACAGATACGCAGTATTTT.

The chain is built from TRBV19 and TRBJ1-5; 9 bases match TRBD1. CDR1 and CDR2 from the germline V gene are LNHDA and SQIVND (reference sequence). The CDR3 is 14 residues long. With V trimmed by 7 bases and J by 7 bases, 8 bases remained unmatched. The CDR3 is CASTVTGGGQPQHF. Here the CDR3 DNA reads TGTGCCAGTACCGTCACAGGGGGCGGGCAGCCCCAGCATTTT.

This chain joins TRBV5-4 and TRBJ2-1; 11 nucleotides agree with TRBD2. The CDR3 runs 15 residues. CDR1 is SGHNT, CDR2 YYREEE, per germline (reference sequence). With V trimmed by 4 bases and J by 9 bases, 9 bases remained unmatched. CDR3 DNA: TGTGCCAGCAGCCCCACTAGCGGGAGTTATGGTGAGCAGTTCTTC. This codes for CASSPTSGSYGEQFF.

V and J are TRBV7-8 and TRBJ2-7, with no clear D. The CDR3 is made up of 14 amino acids. In germline, CDR1 is SGHVS, CDR2 FQNEAQ. Trimming took off 0 bases at V and 1 base at J, with 7 bases between the two ends. CDR3 region: CASSLAYSSYEQYF. CDR3 nucleotides: TGTGCCAGCAGCTTAGCGTACAGTTCCTACGAGCAGTACTTC.

This clone appeared a single time. The genes are TRBV6-1 and TRBJ2-3; possible D gene TRBD2, 6 bases. This CDR3 is 20 amino acids long. The germline gives CDR1 MNHNS, CDR2 SASEGT. The V end lost 4 bases, the J end lost 0 bases, and 26 bases lay between the germline ends. Written as DNA, the CDR3 is TGTGCCAGCAGTGTTCGGGACTCTTCGCCCGGCACTAGCAGCACAGATACGCAGTATTTT. It is translated as CASSVRDSSPGTSSTDTQYF.

The chain recombines TRBV6-6 with TRBJ2-3, with 7 positions matching TRBD2. CDR1 MNHNY and CDR2 SVGAGI come from the germline V gene (reference sequence). The CDR3 is 12 amino acids. The V segment lost 10 bases and the J segment 0 bases; nucleotides outside the gene matches: 1. The CDR3 bases are TGTGCCACCGGGGGGAGCACAGATACGCAGTATTTT. Protein sequence: CATGGSTDTQYF.

The chain links TRBV4-1 to TRBJ2-2; D is unclear. The germline V gene has CDR1 MGHRA and CDR2 YSYEKL. The germline V and J ends were trimmed by 0 bases and 5 bases, with 13 bases remaining between them. This CDR3 is 16 amino acids long. CDR3: CASSQEPATPTGELFF. As DNA, the CDR3 is TGCGCCAGCAGCCAAGAACCCGCAACACCAACCGGGGAGCTGTTTTTT.

The chain uses TRBV11-2 and TRBJ2-6; 10 bases are a match to TRBD1. The CDR3 loop spans 19 amino acids. Germline V lookup: CDR1 SGHAT, CDR2 FQNNGV. Losses at the gene ends were 4 bases for V and 3 bases for J; bases not matched to a gene: 12. The DNA for the CDR3 is TGTGCCAGCAGCTCTAATCCGGGACAGGGGCGAGGTGGGGCCAACGTCCTGACTTTC. This sequence encodes CASSSNPGQGRGGANVLTF.

The J gene is TRBJ1-5, the V gene TRBV6-5, with D possibly matching TRBD1 (6 bases). Germline V gives CDR1 MNHEY, CDR2 SVGAGI. Deletions cut 0 bases from V and 9 bases from J, with 15 bases between. CDR3 length equals 15 residues. DNA of the CDR3: TGTGCCAGCAGTTACTCAGGGGGGCGAGGATCGCCCCAGCATTTT. Translating gives CASSYSGGRGSPQHF.